This T cell receptor (beta chain) was sequenced for a study of cytomegalovirus exposure and HLA in healthy donors. This CDR3 has 15 amino acids. The V gene's germline CDR1 is SGDLS and CDR2 YYNGEE. V lost 3 bases and J lost 2; bases outside the gene matches: 4. On this clone itself: The antigen remains undetermined.

Only in-frame clones appear in the TCRdb table, and some are missing; sequencing was by immunoSEQ multiplex PCR. The data show approximately 88,000 clones, with about 96% seen just once and about 1.3% held by the top ten. Study results and limitations: There were some public TCRs occurring in many donors, but most TCR sequences were rare. Specific recognition of CMV antigens was confirmed in vitro for a few chains (all CMV-associated). Cytomegalovirus status was reportedly diagnosed by the classifier with high specificity and sensitivity.

The receptor was isolated from a woman younger than 30 in good health and CMV-seronegative. V gene TRBV9 combines with J gene TRBJ1-3; 8 bases are shared with TRBD1. Source material: PBMCs. The CDR3 spells CASSARQGTGNTIYF. In DNA form, the CDR3 reads TGTGCCAGCAGCGCCAGACAGGGGACTGGAAACACCATATATTTT.